Listed here are 12 T cell receptor beta chains from one sample, sequenced in a study of neurological immune-mediated disorders. TCRdb re-called the 5' RACE reads with MiXCR, one entry per CDR3 protein. The data show approximately 68,000 distinct CDR3 sequences, with around 5% seen just once and roughly 2% held by the top ten. Sequencing was performed on PBMCs. Source of these receptors: a woman in her 70s with multiple sclerosis.

About this clonotype itself: This may come from a read error, since a much larger clone is one base off. The V call is TRBV7-2, the J call TRBJ1-1; no reliable D call. This CDR3 spans 13 amino acids. CDR1 is SGHTA, CDR2 FQGNSA, per germline. The V gene lost 0 bases and the J gene lost 10 bases, with 12 bases spanning the gap. The CDR3 coding sequence is TGTGCCAGCAGCTTAGCGGCGATAACGTTAGCTTTCTTT. This encodes CASSLAAITLAFF.

This clonotype occurred a few times. This rearrangement joins TRBV27 to TRBJ2-1; D tentatively reads TRBD1 or TRBD2 (5 bases each). The length of the CDR3 is 15 residues. Germline V gene lookup returns CDR1 MNHEY and CDR2 SMNVEV (reference sequence). V lost 4 bases to trimming and J lost 0 bases, with 10 bases between them. CDR3 sequence (DNA): TGTGCCAGCAGTTGGGGGTCCAGCTCCTACAATGAGCAGTTCTTC. Translating it yields CASSWGSSSYNEQFF.

This clonotype showed up many times. The chain links TRBV20-1 to TRBJ2-7, with 11 bases that match TRBD2. The germline gives CDR1 DFQATT, CDR2 SNEGSKA (reference sequence). This CDR3 is 13 amino acids long. The J segment lost 6 bases and the V segment lost 7 bases, leaving 8 bases of the junction unmatched. CDR3 residues: CSGKLAGVLEQYF. The CDR3 DNA is TGCAGTGGCAAACTAGCGGGAGTTCTCGAGCAGTACTTC.

This clonotype appeared many times. The chain links TRBV12-3 or TRBV12-4 to TRBJ1-4; D gene uncertain. The CDR3 spans 14 residues. Trimming shortened V by 6 bases and J by 3 bases, and 11 bases separated the two germline ends. CDR3 amino acids: CASSRAASNEKLFF. The CDR3 DNA is TGTGCCAGCAGCCGGGCAGCTTCTAATGAAAAACTGTTTTTT.

In its sample, this clonotype was seen many times. This chain uses TRBV5-6 with TRBJ2-4, with D unclear. This CDR3 spans 14 amino acids. The V gene lost 6 bases and the J gene lost 0 bases, with 10 bases spanning the gap. Germline V lookup: CDR1 SGHDT, CDR2 YYEEEE. In nucleotides, the CDR3 is TGTGCCAGCACCCGAGTCCTAGCCAAAAACATTCAGTACTTC. The encoded protein is CASTRVLAKNIQYF.

This clonotype was counted many times. The rearrangement uses TRBV7-2 and TRBJ1-1; tentative D call: TRBD1 (5 bases). Between the trimmed V and J ends, which lost 1 base and 7 bases, there was a span of 22 bases. Germline CDR1 and CDR2: SGHTA and FQGNSA. The CDR3 contains 17 residues. CDR3: CASSLVRDLGPRYEAFF. In DNA, the CDR3 is TGTGCCAGCAGCTTAGTTCGGGATCTGGGGCCCAGATATGAAGCTTTCTTT.

This clonotype was detected ten times or more. This chain uses TRBV11-2 with TRBJ1-2, with a possible D match to TRBD1 (5 bases). The CDR3 contains 16 residues. Per germline, CDR1 SGHAT and CDR2 FQNNGV. The ends were cut back, 4 bases at V and 8 bases at J, with 23 bases in the middle. The DNA for the CDR3 is TGTGCCAGCAGCTGGGCCCCGGGGAGGGGAGAATGGGGCTACACCTTC. This codes for CASSWAPGRGEWGYTF.

This clonotype showed up many times. The V call is TRBV10-3, the J call TRBJ2-2; D may match TRBD1 or TRBD2 (5 bases each). The CDR3 length is 14 residues. Germline CDR1 reads ENHRY; CDR2 reads SYGVKD. V gave up 7 bases and J gave up 5 bases, with 14 bases separating them. The CDR3 is CAITGTVTTGELFF. CDR3 in DNA: TGTGCCATCACCGGGACGGTGACGACCGGGGAGCTGTTTTTT.

The sample holds many counts of this clonotype. V is TRBV7-9 and J is TRBJ1-5; D is unclear. Trimming shortened V by 5 bases and J by 6 bases, and 8 bases separated the two germline ends. CDR3 length equals 12 residues. Germline loops: CDR1 SEHNR, CDR2 FQNEAQ (reference sequence). As DNA, the CDR3 is TGTGCCAGCAGCGGGGATGGTCAGCCCCAGCATTTT. The encoded protein is CASSGDGQPQHF. The full variable domain, completed using reference TRBV7-9 and TRBJ1-5, is DTGVSQNPRHKITKRGQNVTFRCDPISEHNRLYWYRQTLGQGPEFLTYFQNEAQLEKSRLLSDRFSAERPKGSFSTLEIQRTEQGDSAMYLCASSGDGQPQHFGDGTRLSIL.

Many counts were recorded for this clonotype. The V gene is TRBV5-1, the J gene TRBJ2-7; TRBD2 aligns across 11 bases. V gave up 2 bases and J gave up 2 bases; unmatched junction bases: 6. Germline V lookup: CDR1 SGHRS, CDR2 YFSETQ. This CDR3 is 16 amino acids long. As DNA, the CDR3 is TGCGCCAGCAGCTTTTCCGGGACTAGCGGTACCTACGAGCAGTACTTC. Amino acids: CASSFSGTSGTYEQYF. The full variable domain, in which reference TRBV5-1 and TRBJ2-7 provide the parts outside the CDR3, is KAGVTQTPRYLIKTRGQQVTLSCSPISGHRSVSWYQQTPGQGLQFLFEYFSETQRNKGNFPGRFSGRQFSNSRSEMNVSTLELGDSALYLCASSFSGTSGTYEQYFGPGTRLTVT.

This clonotype was seen at least ten times. The CDR3: CATNGKWNEQFF. The CDR3 nucleotides read TGTGCCACCAACGGGAAATGGAATGAGCAGTTCTTC. This chain connects TRBV15 to TRBJ2-1, with D maybe TRBD2 (5 bases). Germline loops: CDR1 LNHNV, CDR2 YYDKDF (reference sequence). The CDR3 loop spans 12 amino acids. V lost 7 bases, J lost 7 bases, and 11 bases lay in between.

This clonotype was counted ten times or more. The V gene is TRBV12-3 or TRBV12-4, the J gene TRBJ2-3, with D perhaps given as TRBD1 or TRBD2 (5 bases each). Trimming shortened V by 0 bases and J by 3 bases, and 10 bases separated the two germline ends. The CDR3 sequence is 15 residues long. The CDR3 spells CASSLAGPGTDTQYF. Written as DNA, the CDR3 is TGTGCCAGCAGTTTAGCGGGACCCGGTACAGATACGCAGTATTTT.